The sequence of this TCR beta chain was determined in a study of shared clonotypes between healthy human individuals. Sequencing was performed with immunoSEQ multiplex PCR; in TCRdb, only in-frame clones are kept and a portion is missing. The table records about 700,000 clones, approximately 79% of them present only once. The CDR3 loop spans 14 amino acids. The ends were cut back, 7 bases at V and 4 bases at J, with 14 bases in the middle. Germline V gene sequence: CDR1 MNHNS, CDR2 SASEGT. The receptor was derived from a woman aged 25 to 45 in good health. The J gene is TRBJ1-5, the V gene TRBV6-1; no clear D. Sequenced material: memory CD4+ T cells sorted from blood. This sample's subset: CD45RA-negative fraction. The CDR3 sequence is CASNTVSPNQPQHF. The CDR3, as DNA: TGTGCCAGCAACACAGTTAGCCCGAATCAGCCCCAGCATTTT.